Presented here are 19 T cell receptor beta chains from one specimen sequenced in a study of cytomegalovirus exposure and HLA in healthy donors. PCR used 60 Vbeta primers and 13 Jbeta primers. The data were produced by immunoSEQ multiplex PCR, yet TCRdb's version contains in-frame clones alone and is incomplete. The sample holds 170,000 or so clones, roughly 80% seen once. Sequenced sample: PBMCs. These receptors originate from a woman in her fifties or sixties in good health and CMV-seronegative.

This chain joins TRBV11-2 and TRBJ1-2, with D perhaps TRBD1 (5 bases). CDR3 length equals 15 residues. Trimming pared 3 bases from V and 3 bases from J, leaving 14 bases between. CDR1 is SGHAT and CDR2 is FQNNGV in the germline V gene. In DNA, the CDR3 is TGTGCCAGCAGCTTTAATGGGGCAGCCGACTATGGCTACACCTTC. Residues: CASSFNGAADYGYTF.

In its sample, this clone was seen once. J is TRBJ2-7 and V is TRBV28, with a weak D call TRBD1 (5 bases). CDR3 length: 14 residues. The ends were cut back, 1 base at V and 3 bases at J, with 10 bases in the middle. Germline V CDR1 and CDR2: MDHEN, SYDVKM. The CDR3 is CASSLSGRGYEQYF. The CDR3 DNA reads TGTGCCAGCAGTTTATCAGGGCGAGGCTACGAGCAGTACTTC. The whole variable domain, filled in from reference TRBV28 and TRBJ2-7, reads DVKVTQSSRYLVKRTGEKVFLECVQDMDHENMFWYRQDPGLGLRLIYFSYDVKMKEKGDIPEGYSVSREKKERFSLILESASTNQTSMYLCASSLSGRGYEQYFGPGTRLTVT.

The chain has TRBV9 and TRBJ2-3; D not resolved. CDR1 is SGDLS, CDR2 YYNGEE, per germline. The V and J ends lost 4 bases and 3 bases respectively, with 15 bases between them. The CDR3 sequence is 15 residues long. As DNA, the CDR3 is TGTGCCAGCAGCCCCCGGGTAGTCCGGACAGATACGCAGTATTTT. Residues: CASSPRVVRTDTQYF. Full variable domain (outside the CDR3, taken from reference TRBV9 and TRBJ2-3): DSGVTQTPKHLITATGQRVTLRCSPRSGDLSVYWYQQSLDQGLQFLIQYYNGEERAKGNILERFSAQQFPDLHSELNLSSLELGDSALYFCASSPRVVRTDTQYFGPGTRLTVL.

This sequence joins TRBV4-1 and TRBJ2-5; 9 nucleotides align to TRBD2. Trimming cost V 0 bases and J 8 bases; bases outside gene matches: 7. The CDR3 is made up of 15 amino acids. CDR1 and CDR2 (germline): MGHRA, YSYEKL. The CDR3 loop is CASSQEASGDATQYF. CDR3 sequence (DNA): TGCGCCAGCAGCCAAGAAGCTAGCGGGGACGCCACCCAGTACTTC.

The J gene is TRBJ2-7, the V gene TRBV27, with 10 nucleotides matching TRBD1. This CDR3 region has 15 residues. Trimming cost V 5 bases and J 2 bases; bases outside gene matches: 6. CDR1 and CDR2 (germline): MNHEY, SMNVEV (reference sequence). CDR3: CASSPDRGQTYEQYF. CDR3 DNA: TGTGCCAGCAGTCCAGACAGGGGGCAGACCTACGAGCAGTACTTC.

This rearrangement joins TRBV6-5 to TRBJ1-4, with 8 bases identical to TRBD1. The CDR3 covers 14 residues. V trimming: 2 bases; J trimming: 8 bases; junction bases outside the gene matches: 4. Germline V gives CDR1 MNHEY, CDR2 SVGAGI. This chain's CDR3 is CASSYNRGKEKLFF. CDR3 DNA sequence: TGTGCCAGCAGTTACAACAGGGGGAAGGAAAAACTGTTTTTT.

V usage is TRBV28 and J usage is TRBJ1-2; D might be TRBD1 (5 bases). The germline V gene has CDR1 MDHEN and CDR2 SYDVKM. The CDR3 spans 15 residues. The V end was cut by 5 bases, the J end by 8 bases, with 21 bases between. The CDR3 reads CASSLPLGLLGGYTF. The CDR3, as DNA: TGTGCCAGCAGTCTACCGCTGGGACTGTTGGGGGGCTACACCTTC.

The genes are TRBV27 and TRBJ1-3, with 7 positions matching TRBD1. J was trimmed by 16 bases and V by 10 bases; bases with no gene match: 13. CDR3 size: 11 residues. From germline, CDR1 is MNHEY and CDR2 SMNVEV (reference sequence). CDR3 loop: CATRTGGLTYF. Written as DNA, the CDR3 is TGTGCCACCCGGACAGGCGGCCTAACGTATTTT.

V and J are TRBV11-2 and TRBJ1-4; TRBD1 agrees at 8 bases. Germline loops: CDR1 SGHAT, CDR2 FQNNGV. J lost 11 bases, V lost 1 base, and 6 bases had no gene match. The CDR3 is 14 residues long. CDR3 coding DNA: TGTGCCAGCAGCTTAGTACAGGGGGTCCAGAAACTGTTTTTT. Its protein is CASSLVQGVQKLFF.

The rearrangement joins TRBV15 to TRBJ1-5; tentative D call: TRBD1 (5 bases). Germline V CDR1 and CDR2: LNHNV, YYDKDF (reference sequence). V was clipped by 3 bases and J by 2 bases, with 11 bases between them. CDR3 length: 15 residues. DNA of the CDR3: TGTGCCACCAGCAGGGGAGGGGAGGGCAATCAGCCCCAGCATTTT. Translated: CATSRGGEGNQPQHF. Combining the CDR3 with reference TRBV15 and TRBJ1-5 gives the whole variable domain DAMVIQNPRYQVTQFGKPVTLSCSQTLNHNVMYWYQQKSSQAPKLLFHYYDKDFNNEADTPDNFQSRRPNTSFCFLDIRSPGLGDTAMYLCATSRGGEGNQPQHFGDGTRLSIL.

The V and J genes are TRBV7-9 and TRBJ2-1, with D hard to call. Germline loops: CDR1 SEHNR, CDR2 FQNEAQ (reference sequence). The CDR3 covers 12 residues. Trimming shortened V by 3 bases and J by 5 bases, and 5 bases separated the two germline ends. CDR3 loop: CASSFVDNEQFF. As DNA, the CDR3 is TGTGCCAGCAGCTTCGTTGACAATGAGCAGTTCTTC. Drawing the rest from reference TRBV7-9 and TRBJ2-1, the complete variable domain is DTGVSQNPRHKITKRGQNVTFRCDPISEHNRLYWYRQTLGQGPEFLTYFQNEAQLEKSRLLSDRFSAERPKGSFSTLEIQRTEQGDSAMYLCASSFVDNEQFFGPGTRLTVL.

The rearrangement joins TRBV7-9 to TRBJ2-1, with a tentative D call TRBD1 (6 bases). CDR3 length: 14 amino acids. V lost 4 bases and J lost 5, with 12 bases in between. Germline loops: CDR1 SEHNR, CDR2 FQNEAQ (reference sequence). The CDR3 sequence is CASSSGQINNEQFF. The CDR3 nucleotides read TGTGCCAGCAGCTCAGGACAGATAAACAATGAGCAGTTCTTC.

The chain is built from TRBV27 and TRBJ1-2; TRBD1 is a possible D gene (6 bases). V dropped 8 bases and J dropped 8 bases, with 24 bases sitting between them. The CDR3 consists of 15 residues. Germline V lookup: CDR1 MNHEY, CDR2 SMNVEV (reference sequence). The CDR3 DNA follows: TGTGCCAGCGGATATCCCGGGACACCAAGGGAAGGCTACACCTTC. Protein: CASGYPGTPREGYTF.

The chain carries TRBV18 and TRBJ1-3; 8 bases align to TRBD1. V dropped 4 bases and J dropped 4; count of bases not matched to a gene: 3. There are 14 residues in the CDR3. Germline assignment: CDR1 KGHSH and CDR2 LQKENI. DNA of the CDR3: TGTGCCAGCTCACGACCAGGGGGCGGAAACACCATATATTTT. It encodes CASSRPGGGNTIYF.

The gene calls are TRBV19 and TRBJ1-5, with D uncertain. Germline CDR1 LNHDA, CDR2 SQIVND (reference sequence). The CDR3 covers 15 residues. The V end was cut by 5 bases, the J end by 0 bases, with 11 bases between. Here the CDR3 reads CASSGVTRSNQPQHF. The CDR3 DNA reads as TGTGCCAGTAGTGGAGTGACCCGTAGCAATCAGCCCCAGCATTTT.

This clone was seen a few times. This chain links TRBV28 with TRBJ2-7, with D possibly being TRBD1 (6 bases). This CDR3 is built from 15 residues. Germline V CDR1 and CDR2: MDHEN, SYDVKM. Trimming pared 5 bases from V and 0 bases from J, leaving 14 bases between. The CDR3 DNA reads TGTGCCAGCAGTCAACCCAGGGGTAGCTCCTACGAGCAGTACTTC. Protein: CASSQPRGSSYEQYF. The whole variable domain, filled in from reference TRBV28 and TRBJ2-7, reads DVKVTQSSRYLVKRTGEKVFLECVQDMDHENMFWYRQDPGLGLRLIYFSYDVKMKEKGDIPEGYSVSREKKERFSLILESASTNQTSMYLCASSQPRGSSYEQYFGPGTRLTVT.

V gene TRBV21-1 combines with J gene TRBJ1-5. TRBV21-1 is flagged as a pseudogene. The CDR3 totals 15 residues. The CDR3 sequence: CASIPGLHGIQPQHF. CDR3 bases: TGTGCCAGCATCCCGGGTTTACACGGAATTCAGCCCCAGCATTTT.

In its sample, this clone was seen once. The genes are TRBV6-1 and TRBJ1-5, with D perhaps matching TRBD1 (6 bases). CDR3 length equals 15 residues. The germline V and J ends were trimmed by 1 base and 5 bases, with 12 bases remaining between them. Germline V gene data show CDR1 as MNHNS and CDR2 as SASEGT. In nucleotides, the CDR3 is TGTGCCAGCAGTGAAGTAGTCAGGGGAGATCAGCCCCAGCATTTT. This gives the protein CASSEVVRGDQPQHF.

This sequence joins TRBV7-3 and TRBJ2-7, with D possibly TRBD2 on 6 matching bases. In germline, CDR1 is SGHTA, CDR2 FQGTGA. The CDR3 runs to 16 residues. V lost 3 bases, J lost 3 bases, and 18 bases lay in between. CDR3 nucleotide sequence: TGTGCCAGCAGCTTGGGGTCGGGGACTGGCGGCTACGAGCAGTACTTC. It yields the protein CASSLGSGTGGYEQYF.